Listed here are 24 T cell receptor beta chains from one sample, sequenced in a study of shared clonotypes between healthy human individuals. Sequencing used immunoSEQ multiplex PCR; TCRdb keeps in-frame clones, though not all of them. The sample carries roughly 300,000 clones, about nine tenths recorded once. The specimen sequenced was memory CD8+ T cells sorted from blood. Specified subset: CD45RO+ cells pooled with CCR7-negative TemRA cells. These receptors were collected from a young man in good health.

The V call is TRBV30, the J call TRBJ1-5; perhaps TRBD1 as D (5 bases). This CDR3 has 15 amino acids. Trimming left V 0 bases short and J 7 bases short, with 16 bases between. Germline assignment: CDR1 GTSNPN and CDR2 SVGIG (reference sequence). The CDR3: CAWSVHSRGGQPQHF. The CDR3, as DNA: TGTGCCTGGAGTGTACATAGTAGGGGCGGGCAGCCCCAGCATTTT.

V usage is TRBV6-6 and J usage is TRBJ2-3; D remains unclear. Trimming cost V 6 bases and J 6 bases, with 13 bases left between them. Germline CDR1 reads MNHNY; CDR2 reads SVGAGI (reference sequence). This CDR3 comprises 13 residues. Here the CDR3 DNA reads TGTGCCAGCAGCCCTCACCCTTACGATACGCAGTATTTT. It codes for CASSPHPYDTQYF.

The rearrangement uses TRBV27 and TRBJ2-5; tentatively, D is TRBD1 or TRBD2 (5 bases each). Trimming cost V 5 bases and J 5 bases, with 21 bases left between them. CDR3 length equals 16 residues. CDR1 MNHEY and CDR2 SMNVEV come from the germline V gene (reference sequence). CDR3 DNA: TGTGCCAGCAGTGCGTTAGGGGTCGGAGGTTTCGAGACCCAGTACTTC. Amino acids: CASSALGVGGFETQYF.

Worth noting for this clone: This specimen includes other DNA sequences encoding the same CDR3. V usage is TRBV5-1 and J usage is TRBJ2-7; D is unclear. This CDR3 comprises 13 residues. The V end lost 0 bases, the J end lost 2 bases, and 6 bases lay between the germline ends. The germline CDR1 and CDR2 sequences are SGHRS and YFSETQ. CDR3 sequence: CASSLAGTYEQYF. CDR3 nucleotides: TGCGCCAGCAGCTTGGCAGGCACCTACGAGCAGTACTTC.

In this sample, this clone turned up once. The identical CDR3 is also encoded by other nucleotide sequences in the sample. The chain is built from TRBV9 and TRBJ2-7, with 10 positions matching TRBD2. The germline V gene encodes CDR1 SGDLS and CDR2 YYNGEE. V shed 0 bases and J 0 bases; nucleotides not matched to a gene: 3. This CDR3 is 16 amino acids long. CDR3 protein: CASSVGPSGGSYEQYF. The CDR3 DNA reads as TGTGCCAGCAGCGTAGGACCTAGCGGGGGCTCCTACGAGCAGTACTTC.

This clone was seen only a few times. CDR3 in amino acids: CASSSLPGDNEQFF. The CDR3 nucleotides read TGTGCCAGCAGTTCCCTGCCCGGGGACAATGAGCAGTTCTTC. The V and J genes are TRBV6-5 and TRBJ2-1; TRBD2 is a possible D gene (5 bases). The CDR3 is made up of 14 amino acids. The germline CDR1 and CDR2 sequences are MNHEY and SVGAGI. Trimming took off 4 bases at V and 5 bases at J, with 12 bases between the two ends.

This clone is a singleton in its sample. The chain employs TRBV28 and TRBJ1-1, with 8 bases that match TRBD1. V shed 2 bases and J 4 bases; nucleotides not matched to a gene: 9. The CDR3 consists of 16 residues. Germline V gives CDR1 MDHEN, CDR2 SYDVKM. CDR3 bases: TGTGCCAGCAGTTTAATGGCGCAGGGGGCGACCACTGAAGCTTTCTTT. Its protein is CASSLMAQGATTEAFF. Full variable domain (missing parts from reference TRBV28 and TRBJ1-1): DVKVTQSSRYLVKRTGEKVFLECVQDMDHENMFWYRQDPGLGLRLIYFSYDVKMKEKGDIPEGYSVSREKKERFSLILESASTNQTSMYLCASSLMAQGATTEAFFGQGTRLTVV.

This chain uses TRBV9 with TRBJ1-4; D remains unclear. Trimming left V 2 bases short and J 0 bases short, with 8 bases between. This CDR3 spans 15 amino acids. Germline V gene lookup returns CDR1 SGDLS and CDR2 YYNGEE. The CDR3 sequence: CASSVDGTTNEKLFF. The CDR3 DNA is TGTGCCAGCAGCGTGGACGGTACAACTAATGAAAAACTGTTTTTT. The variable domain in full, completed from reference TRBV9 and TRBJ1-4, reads DSGVTQTPKHLITATGQRVTLRCSPRSGDLSVYWYQQSLDQGLQFLIQYYNGEERAKGNILERFSAQQFPDLHSELNLSSLELGDSALYFCASSVDGTTNEKLFFGSGTQLSVL.

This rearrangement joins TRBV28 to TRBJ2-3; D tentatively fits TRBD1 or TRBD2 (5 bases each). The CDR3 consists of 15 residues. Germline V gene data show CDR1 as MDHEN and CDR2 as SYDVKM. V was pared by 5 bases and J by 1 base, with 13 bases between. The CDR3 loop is CASSGGAFRTDTQYF. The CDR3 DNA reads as TGTGCCAGCAGTGGGGGAGCTTTTCGCACAGATACGCAGTATTTT.

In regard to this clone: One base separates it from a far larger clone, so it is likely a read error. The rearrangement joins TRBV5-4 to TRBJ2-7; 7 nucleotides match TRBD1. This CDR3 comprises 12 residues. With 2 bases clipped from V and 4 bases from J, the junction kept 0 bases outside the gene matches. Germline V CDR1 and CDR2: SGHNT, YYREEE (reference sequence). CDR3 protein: CASSLQGYEQYF. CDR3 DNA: TGTGCCAGCAGCTTACAGGGGTACGAGCAGTACTTC.

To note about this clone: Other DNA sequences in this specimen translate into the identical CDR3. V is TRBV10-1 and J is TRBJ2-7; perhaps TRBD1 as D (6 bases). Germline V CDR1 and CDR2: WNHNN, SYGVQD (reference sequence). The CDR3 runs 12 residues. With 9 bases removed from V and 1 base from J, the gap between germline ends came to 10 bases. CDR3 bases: TGCGCCAGTTCGGACAGTTCCTACGAGCAGTACTTC. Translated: CASSDSSYEQYF.

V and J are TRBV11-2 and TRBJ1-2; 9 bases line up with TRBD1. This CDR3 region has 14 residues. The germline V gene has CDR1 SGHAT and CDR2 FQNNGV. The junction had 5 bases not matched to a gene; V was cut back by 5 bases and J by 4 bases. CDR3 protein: CASSPGQGSYGYTF. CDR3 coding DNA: TGTGCCAGCAGCCCAGGACAGGGGAGCTATGGCTACACCTTC.

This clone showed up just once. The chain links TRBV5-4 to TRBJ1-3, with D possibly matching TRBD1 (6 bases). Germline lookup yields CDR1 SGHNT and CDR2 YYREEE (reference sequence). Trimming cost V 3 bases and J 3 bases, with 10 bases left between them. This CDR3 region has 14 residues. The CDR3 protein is CASSSQGSGNTIYF. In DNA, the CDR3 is TGTGCCAGCAGCTCACAGGGAAGTGGAAACACCATATATTTT.

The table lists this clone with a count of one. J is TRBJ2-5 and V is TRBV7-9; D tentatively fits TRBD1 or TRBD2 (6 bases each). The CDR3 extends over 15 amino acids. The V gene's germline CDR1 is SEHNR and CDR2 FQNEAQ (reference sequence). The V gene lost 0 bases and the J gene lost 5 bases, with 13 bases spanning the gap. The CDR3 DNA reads TGTGCCAGCAGCTTAGCTCGGGGGCGCAGGGAGACCCAGTACTTC. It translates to CASSLARGRRETQYF.

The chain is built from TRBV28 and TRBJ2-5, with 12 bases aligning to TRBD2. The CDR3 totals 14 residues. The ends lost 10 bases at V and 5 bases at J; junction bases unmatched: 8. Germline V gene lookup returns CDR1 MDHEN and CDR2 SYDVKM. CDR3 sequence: CATLLAGGEETQYF. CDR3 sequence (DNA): TGTGCCACACTACTAGCGGGGGGAGAGGAGACCCAGTACTTC.

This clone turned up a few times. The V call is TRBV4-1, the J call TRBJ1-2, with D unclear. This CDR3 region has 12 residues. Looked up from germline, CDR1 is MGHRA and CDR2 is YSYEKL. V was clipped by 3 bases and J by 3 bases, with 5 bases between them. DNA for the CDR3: TGCGCCAGCAGCCAGTACGACTATGGCTACACCTTC. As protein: CASSQYDYGYTF.

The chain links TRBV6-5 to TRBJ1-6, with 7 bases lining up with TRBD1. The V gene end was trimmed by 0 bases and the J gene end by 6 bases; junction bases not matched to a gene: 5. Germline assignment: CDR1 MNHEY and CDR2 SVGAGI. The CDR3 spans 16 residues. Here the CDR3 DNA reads TGTGCCAGCAGTTACTCTCAGACAGGGCCTAATTCACCCCTCCACTTT. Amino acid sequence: CASSYSQTGPNSPLHF.

CDR3 nucleotide sequence: TGTGCCAGCAGTTACTCGATCCCCACAGATTACGAGCAGTACTTC. Its protein product is CASSYSIPTDYEQYF. The chain carries TRBV6-6 and TRBJ2-7; no reliable D call. V lost 0 bases and J 4 bases, leaving 13 bases between the germline ends. The germline gives CDR1 MNHNY, CDR2 SVGAGI (reference sequence). The CDR3 extends over 15 amino acids.

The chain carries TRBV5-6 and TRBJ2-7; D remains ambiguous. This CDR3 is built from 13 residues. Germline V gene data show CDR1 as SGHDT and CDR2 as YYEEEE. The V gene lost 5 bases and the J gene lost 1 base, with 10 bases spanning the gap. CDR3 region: CASSAQASYEQYF. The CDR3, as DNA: TGTGCCAGCAGTGCCCAGGCGTCCTACGAGCAGTACTTC.

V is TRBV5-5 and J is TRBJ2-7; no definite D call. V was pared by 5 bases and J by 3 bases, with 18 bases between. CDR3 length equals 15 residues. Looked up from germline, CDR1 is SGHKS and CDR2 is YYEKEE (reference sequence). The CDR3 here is CASSHVSELNYEQYF. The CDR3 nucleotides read TGTGCCAGCAGTCATGTGTCAGAACTAAACTACGAGCAGTACTTC.

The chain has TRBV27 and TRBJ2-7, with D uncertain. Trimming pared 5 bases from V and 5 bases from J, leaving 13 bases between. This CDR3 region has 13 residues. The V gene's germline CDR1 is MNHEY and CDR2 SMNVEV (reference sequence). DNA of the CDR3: TGTGCCAGCAGTCCCCTCCCAAGCGACGAGCAGTACTTC. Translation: CASSPLPSDEQYF.

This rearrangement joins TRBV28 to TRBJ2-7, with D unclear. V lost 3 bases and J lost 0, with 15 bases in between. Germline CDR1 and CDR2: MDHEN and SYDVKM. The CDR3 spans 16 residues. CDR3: CASSLRGPYSSYEQYF. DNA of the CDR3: TGTGCCAGCAGTTTGCGCGGACCCTATAGCTCCTACGAGCAGTACTTC.

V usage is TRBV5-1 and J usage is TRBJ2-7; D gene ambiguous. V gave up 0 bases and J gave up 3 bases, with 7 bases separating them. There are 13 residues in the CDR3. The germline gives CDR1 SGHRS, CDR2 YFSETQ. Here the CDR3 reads CASSLEGSYEQYF. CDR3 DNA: TGCGCCAGCAGCTTGGAGGGAAGCTACGAGCAGTACTTC.

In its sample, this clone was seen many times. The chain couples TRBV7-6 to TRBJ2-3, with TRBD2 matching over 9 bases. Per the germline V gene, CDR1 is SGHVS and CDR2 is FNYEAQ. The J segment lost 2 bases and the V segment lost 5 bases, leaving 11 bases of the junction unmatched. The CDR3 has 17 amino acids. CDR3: CASSPSGLAGFTDTQYF. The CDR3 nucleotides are TGTGCCAGCAGCCCGAGCGGGCTAGCGGGATTCACAGATACGCAGTATTTT.